This entry is about one TCR beta chain. Its antigen is unknown. Just one base apart from a much larger clone, this may be a read error. Construction of naive CD8 libraries employed roughly 20,000 to 1,100,000 sorted cells together with 10%, 30% or 50% RNA. The data stem from a study of molecular identifiers for immune sequencing clone quantification. General study results and limits: Over 97% of CMV-specific effector molecules, but under 1% of naive ones, were in clones above 20 copies. Barcode sharing among identical TCR molecules could make large clones appear smaller.

CDR1 is SGHVS and CDR2 is FNYEAQ in the germline V gene. There are 14 residues in the CDR3. J lost 3 bases, V lost 4 bases, and 5 bases had no gene match. TCRdb used MiXCR to reprocess the PCR reads, holding one entry per CDR3 protein. The table lists 40,000 to 50,000 distinct CDR3 sequences, 19% of them singletons. This rearrangement joins TRBV7-6 to TRBJ2-5, with 7 bases aligning to TRBD2. This receptor was taken from a human donor in good health. Some libraries in this study had Jurkat cell RNA spiked in. The specimen was naive CD8+ T cells from blood, with Jurkat cell RNA spiked in. The subset was: FACS-sorted CD8+CD4-CCR7+CD45RA+ naive T cells. CDR3: CASSWEGIKETQYF. The DNA of the CDR3 is TGTGCCAGCAGCTGGGAGGGAATCAAAGAGACCCAGTACTTC.